Reported below is one T cell receptor beta chain. The antigen remains unidentified. Germline V gives CDR1 SNHLY, CDR2 FYNNEI. This CDR3 contains 14 residues. After removal of 5 bases from V and 5 bases from J, the junction contained 8 bases not matched to a gene. Division of CD4+ cells produced a CD45RA+ naive subset and a CD45RA-negative memory subset. Here immunoSEQ multiplex PCR was the method, and the copy in TCRdb shows in-frame clones only, minus some. The data show 2 million to 2.5 million clones, around 95% seen once. The sample is drawn from a study of shared clonotypes between healthy human individuals. General study findings and limits: A reduction in generation probabilities was seen for non-shared clonotypes relative to those shared by all four donors.

Source material: naive CD4+ T cells sorted from blood. Subset of the sample: CD45RA+ positively selected. The chain combines TRBV2 with TRBJ2-7; 8 bases are a match to TRBD2. The receptor was derived from a man aged 18 to 30 in good health. The CDR3 sequence: CASSLSGSYDEQYF. CDR3 in DNA: TGTGCCAGCAGTTTGAGCGGGAGCTACGACGAGCAGTACTTC. Drawing the rest from reference TRBV2 and TRBJ2-7, the complete variable domain is EPEVTQTPSHQVTQMGQEVILRCVPISNHLYFYWYRQILGQKVEFLVSFYNNEISEKSEIFDDQFSVERPDGSNFTLKIRSTKLEDSAMYFCASSLSGSYDEQYFGPGTRLTVT.